Shown below are 23 T cell receptor beta chains from a single sample sequenced in a study of a mutant IDH1 vaccine in newly diagnosed glioma. Repertoires were generated with immunoSEQ multiplex PCR, while TCRdb's copy carries only in-frame clones and drops some. The data show about 25,000 clones, about 70% seen once. Time point of the sample: week 11, during vaccination. All doses held 300 ug of mutant IDH1 20-mer peptide, with topical imiquimod. These receptors' antigens are unknown. The material sequenced was peripheral blood mononuclear cells (PBMCs), taken from a glioma patient whose treatment included an IDH1 peptide vaccine. The source is a man aged 18-30 years with glioma. Some clones in this sample may be carry-over from other donors' samples.

V usage is TRBV6-5 and J usage is TRBJ2-7; 9 nucleotides match TRBD1. The V gene end was trimmed by 5 bases and the J gene end by 2 bases; junction bases not matched to a gene: 7. The V gene's germline CDR1 is MNHEY and CDR2 SVGAGI. The CDR3 contains 15 residues. The CDR3 nucleotides read TGTGCCAGCAGTCAGCTTAGACAGGGGGCCTACGAGCAGTACTTC. This gives the protein CASSQLRQGAYEQYF.

This chain connects TRBV13 to TRBJ2-5; 11 bases align to TRBD2. V shed 5 bases and J 3 bases; nucleotides not matched to a gene: 5. CDR3 size: 15 residues. The germline gives CDR1 PRHDT, CDR2 FYEKMQ (reference sequence). The CDR3 DNA sequence: TGTGCCAGCAGCAATCCGGGACTAGCGGAAGAGACCCAGTACTTC. Protein sequence: CASSNPGLAEETQYF.

The chain uses TRBV5-1 and TRBJ2-7; D is perhaps TRBD1 (6 bases). V gave up 2 bases and J gave up 6 bases, with 12 bases separating them. The germline gives CDR1 SGHRS, CDR2 YFSETQ. This CDR3 has 13 residues. The CDR3 reads CASSLQGSPEQYF. The CDR3 bases are TGCGCCAGCAGCTTACAGGGATCCCCCGAGCAGTACTTC.

This chain links TRBV14 with TRBJ2-7; D is ambiguous. The CDR3 has 13 residues. V was clipped by 6 bases and J by 5 bases, with 14 bases between them. The germline V gene has CDR1 SGHDN and CDR2 FVKESK. CDR3 loop: CASSPQWKDEQYF. The DNA for the CDR3 is TGTGCCAGCAGTCCCCAATGGAAGGACGAGCAGTACTTC. Full variable domain (outside the CDR3, taken from reference TRBV14 and TRBJ2-7): EAGVTQFPSHSVIEKGQTVTLRCDPISGHDNLYWYRRVMGKEIKFLLHFVKESKQDESGMPNNRFLAERTGGTYSTLKVQPAELEDSGVYFCASSPQWKDEQYFGPGTRLTVT.

The chain couples TRBV5-6 to TRBJ1-2, with TRBD1 matching 9 bases. The CDR3 consists of 16 residues. J gave up 2 bases and V 0 bases, and 5 bases lay outside the gene matches. The V gene's germline CDR1 is SGHDT and CDR2 YYEEEE. CDR3 nucleotides: TGTGCCAGCAGCTTGGACAGGGGGCGGTTGAACTATGGCTACACCTTC. Protein: CASSLDRGRLNYGYTF. The whole variable domain, remainder taken from reference TRBV5-6 and TRBJ1-2, is DAGVTQSPTHLIKTRGQQVTLRCSPKSGHDTVSWYQQALGQGPQFIFQYYEEEERQRGNFPDRFSGHQFPNYSSELNVNALLLGDSALYLCASSLDRGRLNYGYTFGSGTRLTVV.

This clone was recorded once. The CDR3 region is CASSRGSGANVLTF. The CDR3 DNA reads as TGTGCCAGCAGCAGAGGCTCTGGGGCCAACGTCCTGACTTTC. J is TRBJ2-6 and V is TRBV7-9; D is undetermined. CDR3 size: 14 residues. Germline CDR1 reads SEHNR; CDR2 reads FQNEAQ (reference sequence). The V gene lost 5 bases and the J gene lost 0 bases, with 5 bases spanning the gap.

J is TRBJ1-2 and V is TRBV7-9; 10 bases agree with TRBD1. The germline V gene has CDR1 SEHNR and CDR2 FQNEAQ (reference sequence). This CDR3 comprises 17 residues. The trim removed 6 bases at V and 4 bases at J, leaving 14 bases unmatched. The CDR3 coding sequence is TGTGCCAGCAGGGCCGGGACAGGGGTAATTCCCCCCTATGGCTACACCTTC. Its protein is CASRAGTGVIPPYGYTF.

The chain recombines TRBV4-3 with TRBJ2-1; 8 nucleotides agree with TRBD1. V gave up 2 bases and J gave up 7 bases; unmatched junction bases: 7. The germline V gene has CDR1 LGHNA and CDR2 YSLEER. The CDR3 extends over 15 amino acids. CDR3 in DNA: TGCGCCAGCAGCCAACGTCAGGGGGCTAGAAATGAGCAGTTCTTC. Its protein product is CASSQRQGARNEQFF.

J is TRBJ2-5 and V is TRBV7-2; D is perhaps TRBD2 (5 bases). CDR1 SGHTA and CDR2 FQGNSA come from the germline V gene. Trimming removed 5 bases from V and 1 base from J, with 11 bases in between. The CDR3 extends over 14 amino acids. The CDR3 reads CASSPHRGQETQYF. The CDR3, as DNA: TGTGCCAGCAGCCCTCATCGGGGCCAAGAGACCCAGTACTTC.

About this clone: Germline and junction disagree at one end, which may indicate a read error. The rearrangement links TRBV7-2 to TRBJ2-1, with TRBD2 matching 7 bases. The CDR3 runs 15 residues. The germline CDR1 and CDR2 sequences are SGHTA and FQGNSA. Here the CDR3 reads CASSLAASSYNEQFF. Here the CDR3 DNA reads TGTGCCAGCAGCCTAGCGGCGAGCTCCTACAATGAGCAGTTCTTC.

The rearrangement links TRBV7-2 to TRBJ1-4; the match to TRBD1 covers 7 bases. CDR3 length: 15 amino acids. Germline V gene sequence: CDR1 SGHTA, CDR2 FQGNSA. V gave up 2 bases and J gave up 7 bases; unmatched junction bases: 7. The CDR3 DNA sequence: TGTGCCAGCAGCTTAAGTCAGGGGGGGAGTGAAAAACTGTTTTTT. Amino acids: CASSLSQGGSEKLFF.

The chain uses TRBV30 and TRBJ1-2, with TRBD1 matching 9 bases. V lost 5 bases and J lost 4; bases outside the gene matches: 5. The germline gives CDR1 GTSNPN, CDR2 SVGIG (reference sequence). CDR3 size: 13 residues. The CDR3 coding sequence is TGTGCCTGGGGGGACAGGGTCAGCTATGGCTACACCTTC. Translating gives CAWGDRVSYGYTF.

This chain joins TRBV18 and TRBJ1-6, with D possibly being TRBD1 (5 bases). The CDR3 is 16 residues long. The V gene lost 4 bases and the J gene lost 4 bases, with 14 bases spanning the gap. Germline CDR1 KGHSH, CDR2 LQKENI. The CDR3 DNA reads as TGTGCCAGCTCACGGCAGCCGACAGAATATAATTCACCCCTCCACTTT. It is translated as CASSRQPTEYNSPLHF.

The chain combines TRBV6-5 with TRBJ1-2, with D perhaps TRBD1 (5 bases). The V end lost 2 bases, the J end lost 6 bases, and 13 bases lay between the germline ends. Germline CDR1 MNHEY, CDR2 SVGAGI. CDR3 size: 14 residues. The CDR3 sequence: CASSYGGYTDGYTF. CDR3 in DNA: TGTGCCAGCAGTTACGGGGGGTATACTGATGGCTACACCTTC.

The V and J genes are TRBV6-5 and TRBJ1-2; 7 bases align to TRBD1. Per the germline V gene, CDR1 is MNHEY and CDR2 is SVGAGI. This CDR3 spans 15 amino acids. Germline trimming cut 2 bases from V and 2 bases from J; bases unmatched to any gene: 5. The CDR3 region is CASSYRDRPNYGYTF. The CDR3 DNA is TGTGCCAGCAGTTACCGGGACAGACCAAACTATGGCTACACCTTC.

The chain has TRBV18 and TRBJ1-1; D gene ambiguous. Germline V lookup: CDR1 KGHSH, CDR2 LQKENI. The CDR3 spans 14 residues. Trimming cost V 4 bases and J 4 bases, with 13 bases left between them. The CDR3 reads CASSLESSRTEAFF. CDR3 bases: TGTGCCAGCTCACTCGAGTCCAGCCGCACTGAAGCTTTCTTT.

This clone was observed a few times. The rearrangement uses TRBV9 and TRBJ1-2, with D perhaps TRBD1 (6 bases). Germline loops: CDR1 SGDLS, CDR2 YYNGEE. The CDR3 is 15 amino acids. Trimming took off 5 bases at V and 5 bases at J, with 19 bases between the two ends. CDR3 nucleotides: TGTGCCAGCAGGGGGGACGGGACACCGAATTATGGCTACACCTTC. Translated, it gives CASRGDGTPNYGYTF.

The chain joins TRBV30 to TRBJ1-5; possibly TRBD1 for D (5 bases). CDR1 and CDR2 (germline): GTSNPN, SVGIG (reference sequence). Between the trimmed V and J ends, which lost 1 base and 9 bases, there was a span of 25 bases. The CDR3 extends over 17 amino acids. CDR3 sequence: CAWSGPTGTKRMGPQHF. The CDR3 region has the DNA TGTGCCTGGAGTGGACCAACCGGGACTAAGAGGATGGGGCCCCAGCATTTT.

In this sample, this clone turned up a few times. This chain connects TRBV2 to TRBJ2-3, with 11 bases matching TRBD2. Looked up from germline, CDR1 is SNHLY and CDR2 is FYNNEI. The CDR3 has 16 amino acids. Germline trimming cut 6 bases from V and 3 bases from J; bases unmatched to any gene: 8. CDR3 coding DNA: TGTGCCAGCAGAGCTATAGCGGGAGGGTTGACAGATACGCAGTATTTT. As protein: CASRAIAGGLTDTQYF.

In this sample, this clone is medium-sized. The chain joins TRBV11-2 to TRBJ2-7; no firm D call. Trimming stripped 0 bases from V and 4 bases from J, with 4 bases between. Germline CDR1 and CDR2: SGHAT and FQNNGV. CDR3 length: 12 amino acids. The CDR3 DNA reads TGTGCCAGCAGCTTAGAGGTATACGAGCAGTACTTC. Translating it yields CASSLEVYEQYF.

The chain is built from TRBV6-5 and TRBJ1-2, with D perhaps matching TRBD1 (5 bases). The CDR3 consists of 15 residues. Germline-derived CDR1 and CDR2 are MNHEY and SVGAGI. V was cut by 4 bases and J by 5 bases, with 17 bases left in between. DNA for the CDR3: TGTGCCAGCAGTTGGGACCCCCTTACGGGGTATGGCTACACCTTC. It encodes CASSWDPLTGYGYTF.

In its sample, this clone was seen a few times. J is TRBJ1-3 and V is TRBV12-5, with D hard to call. The CDR3 is 12 amino acids. V gave up 6 bases and J gave up 3 bases, with 6 bases separating them. The V gene's germline CDR1 is LGHNT and CDR2 FRNRAP. DNA for the CDR3: TGTGCTAGTGGCCGCGGTGGAAACACCATATATTTT. Protein sequence: CASGRGGNTIYF.

J is TRBJ1-1 and V is TRBV4-1; maybe TRBD1 (5 bases). The length of the CDR3 is 15 residues. Germline loops: CDR1 MGHRA, CDR2 YSYEKL. Between the trimmed V and J ends, which lost 0 bases and 1 base, there was a span of 9 bases. The CDR3 protein is CASSQDGQGNTEAFF. CDR3 in DNA: TGCGCCAGCAGCCAAGATGGGCAGGGGAACACTGAAGCTTTCTTT.